The sequence of this TCR beta chain was determined in a study of shared clonotypes between healthy human individuals. Study-level points and caveats: Limited genetic and exposure-history diversity came from having few donors. Clonotypes shared by all four donors outscored non-shared clonotypes in generation probability.

Clones were read by immunoSEQ multiplex PCR, and TCRdb kept only the in-frame ones, dropping some. Altogether roughly 1,100,000 clones are present, roughly 80% being singletons, with the ten largest covering 1.2% to 1.5%. As to this clone: The target antigen is unknown. The sample has other DNA sequences that encode this CDR3 too.

CDR1 is KGHSH, CDR2 LQKENI, per germline. This CDR3 comprises 13 residues. V lost 6 bases and J lost 2, with 10 bases in between. The chain couples TRBV18 to TRBJ2-5; tentatively, D is TRBD1 (7 bases). Sequenced sample: memory CD4+ T cells sorted from blood. Noted subset: CD45RA-negative fraction. The source of this sequence is a man between 18 and 29 years old in good health. The CDR3 protein is CASSRGQQETQYF. The CDR3 bases are TGTGCCAGCTCGCGGGGACAGCAAGAGACCCAGTACTTC.